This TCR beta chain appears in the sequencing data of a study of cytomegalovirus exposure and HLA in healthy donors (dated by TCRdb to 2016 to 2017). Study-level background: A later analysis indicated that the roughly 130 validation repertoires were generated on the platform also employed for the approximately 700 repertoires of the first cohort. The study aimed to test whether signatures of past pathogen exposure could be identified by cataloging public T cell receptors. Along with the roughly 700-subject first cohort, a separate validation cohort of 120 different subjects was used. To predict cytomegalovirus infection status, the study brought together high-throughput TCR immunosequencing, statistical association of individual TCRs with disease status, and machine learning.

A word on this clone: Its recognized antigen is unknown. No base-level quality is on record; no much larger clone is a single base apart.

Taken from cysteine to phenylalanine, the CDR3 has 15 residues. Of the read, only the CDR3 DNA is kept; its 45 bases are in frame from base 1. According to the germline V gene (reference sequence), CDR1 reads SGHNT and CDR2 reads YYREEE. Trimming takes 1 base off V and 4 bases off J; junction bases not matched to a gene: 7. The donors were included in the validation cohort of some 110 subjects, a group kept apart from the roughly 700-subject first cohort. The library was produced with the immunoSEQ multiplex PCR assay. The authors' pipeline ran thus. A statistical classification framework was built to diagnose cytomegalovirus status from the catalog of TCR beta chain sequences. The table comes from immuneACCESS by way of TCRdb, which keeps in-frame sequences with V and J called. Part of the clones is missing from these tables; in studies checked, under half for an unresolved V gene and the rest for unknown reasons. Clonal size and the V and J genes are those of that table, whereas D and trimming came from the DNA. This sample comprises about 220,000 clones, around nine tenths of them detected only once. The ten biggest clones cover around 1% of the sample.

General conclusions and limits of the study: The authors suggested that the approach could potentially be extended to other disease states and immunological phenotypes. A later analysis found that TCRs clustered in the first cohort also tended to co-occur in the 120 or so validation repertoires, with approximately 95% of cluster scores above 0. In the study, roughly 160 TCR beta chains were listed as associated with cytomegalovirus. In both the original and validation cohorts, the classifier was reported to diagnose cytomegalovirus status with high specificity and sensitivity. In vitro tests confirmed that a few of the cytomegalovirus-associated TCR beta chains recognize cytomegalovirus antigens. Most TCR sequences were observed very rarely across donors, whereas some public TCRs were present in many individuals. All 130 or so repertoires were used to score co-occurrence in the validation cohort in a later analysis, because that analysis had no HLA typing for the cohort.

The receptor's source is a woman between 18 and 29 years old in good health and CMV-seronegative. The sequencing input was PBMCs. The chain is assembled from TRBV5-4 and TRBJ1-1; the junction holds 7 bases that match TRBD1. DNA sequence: TGTGCCAGCAGCTTGCGGGTCTCAGGGGGCACTGAAGCTTTCTTT. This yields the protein CASSLRVSGGTEAFF.